The TCR beta chain described here comes from a study of T cell responses to AZD1222 COVID-19 vaccine. Repertoires were generated with immunoSEQ multiplex PCR, while TCRdb's copy carries only in-frame clones and drops some. The sample has around 200,000 clones, approximately 94% seen once; the top ten hold roughly 1.7%. V shed 6 bases and J shed 8 bases, with 13 bases lying between them. CDR1 and CDR2 from the germline V gene are KGHSH and LQKENI. The length of the CDR3 is 13 residues. The TCR comes from an adult who received the AZD1222 COVID-19 vaccine. The sequencing here drew on peripheral blood, taken 28 days after the second AZD1222 dose. This chain joins TRBV18 and TRBJ1-4, with unresolved D. CDR3 region: CASSRERNEKLFF. The CDR3 DNA reads as TGTGCCAGCTCGAGGGAGCGAAACGAAAAACTGTTTTTT.